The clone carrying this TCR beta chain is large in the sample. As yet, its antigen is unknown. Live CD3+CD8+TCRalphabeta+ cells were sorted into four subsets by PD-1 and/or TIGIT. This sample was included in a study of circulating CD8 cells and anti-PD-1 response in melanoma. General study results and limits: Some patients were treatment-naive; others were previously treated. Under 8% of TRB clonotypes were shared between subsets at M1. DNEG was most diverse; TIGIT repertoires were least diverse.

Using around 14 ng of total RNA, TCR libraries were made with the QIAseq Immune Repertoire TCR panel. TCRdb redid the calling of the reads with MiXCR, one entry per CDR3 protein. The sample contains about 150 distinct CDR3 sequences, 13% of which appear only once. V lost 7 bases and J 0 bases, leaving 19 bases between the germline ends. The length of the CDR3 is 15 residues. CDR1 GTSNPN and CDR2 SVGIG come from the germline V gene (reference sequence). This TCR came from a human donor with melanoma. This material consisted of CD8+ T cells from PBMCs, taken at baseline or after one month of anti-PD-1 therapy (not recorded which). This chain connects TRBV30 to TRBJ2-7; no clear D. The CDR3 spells CALEDRLQSSYEQYF. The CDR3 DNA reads TGTGCCTTGGAAGACCGACTTCAATCCTCCTACGAGCAGTACTTC.